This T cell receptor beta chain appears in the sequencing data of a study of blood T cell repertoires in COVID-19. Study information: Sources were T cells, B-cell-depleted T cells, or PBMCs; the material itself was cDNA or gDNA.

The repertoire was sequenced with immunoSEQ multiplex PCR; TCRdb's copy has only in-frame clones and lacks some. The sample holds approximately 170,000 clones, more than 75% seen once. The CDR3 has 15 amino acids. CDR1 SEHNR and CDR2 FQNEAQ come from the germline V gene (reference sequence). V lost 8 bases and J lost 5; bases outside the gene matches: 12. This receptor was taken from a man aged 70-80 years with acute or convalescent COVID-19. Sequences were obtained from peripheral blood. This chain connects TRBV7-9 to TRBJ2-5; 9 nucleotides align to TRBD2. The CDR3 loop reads CASELLREGLETQYF. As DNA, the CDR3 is TGTGCCAGCGAGCTTTTGCGGGAGGGCCTCGAGACCCAGTACTTC.